This T cell receptor (beta chain) originates from a study of OX40 agonist ivuxolimab in advanced cancers. Notes on the study in general: The mean number of expanded clones was higher in CD8+ T cells than in CD4+.

Remarks on this clone: The antigen is not known.

Clones were sequenced by immunoSEQ multiplex PCR, and TCRdb holds only the in-frame ones, with some missing. The sample has more than 100,000 clones; roughly nine tenths are singletons. V dropped 0 bases and J dropped 2 bases, with 5 bases sitting between them. Per the germline V gene, CDR1 is GTSNPN and CDR2 is SVGIG (reference sequence). This CDR3 has 12 amino acids. This clonotype originated in an adult with an advanced solid tumor such as melanoma, head and neck, liver or kidney cancer. This specimen was CD4+ or CD8+ T cells sorted from blood, taken in a trial of the OX40 agonist ivuxolimab. The chain joins TRBV30 to TRBJ2-7; D unresolved. CDR3 bases: TGTGCCTGGAGTGTAATTCCCTACGAGCAGTACTTC. Translated, it gives CAWSVIPYEQYF.